This TCR beta chain came from a study of shared clonotypes between healthy human individuals. Across the study: Each donor contributed plates that comprised three CD4 naive, three CD4 memory, two CD8 naive and one CD8 memory. Notes on the study in general: Among non-shared clonotypes, generation probabilities were lower than among those shared by all four donors. Only blood was sampled, and tissue TCR repertoires likely differ from blood ones.

Replicate PCRs run on sorted subsets employed about 220 ng DNA, about 27,000 T cell genomes. The method was immunoSEQ multiplex PCR; TCRdb's version includes in-frame clones alone and lacks a portion of them. The table lists about 95,000 clones, 67% of them singletons. For this clone: Its specificity is not known.

V was pared by 5 bases and J by 1 base, with 15 bases between. The CDR3 sequence is 15 residues long. CDR1 LNHDA and CDR2 SQIVND come from the germline V gene (reference sequence). The rearrangement joins TRBV19 to TRBJ2-7; maybe TRBD2 (5 bases). This sequence was found in a man aged 30 to 45 in good health. The sample consisted of memory CD8+ T cells sorted from blood. Subset: CD45RO+ cells pooled with CCR7-negative TemRA cells. CDR3 loop: CASSVPYGESYEQYF. CDR3 sequence (DNA): TGTGCCAGTAGTGTGCCTTACGGGGAATCCTACGAGCAGTACTTC.